One and the same sample provided the 5 T cell receptor beta chains below, sequenced in a study of blood T cell repertoires in COVID-19. Using immunoSEQ multiplex PCR, the repertoire was profiled, and TCRdb retains in-frame clones only, with some absent. Altogether approximately 240,000 clones are present, 65% to 85% being singletons, with the ten largest covering 3%. Material: peripheral blood. All receptors derive from a young woman who had recovered from COVID-19.

The CDR3, as DNA: TGCGCCAGCAGCTGGGGACTAGCGGGAGGGGGAGCCAACACAGATACGCAGTATTTT. Its protein product is CASSWGLAGGGANTDTQYF. The chain joins TRBV5-1 to TRBJ2-3; 16 bases match TRBD2. The junction had 9 bases not matched to a gene; V was cut back by 3 bases and J by 2 bases. This CDR3 is built from 19 residues. Germline-derived CDR1 and CDR2 are SGHRS and YFSETQ.

This chain connects TRBV14 to TRBJ2-3; 10 bases agree with TRBD1. The CDR3 runs to 15 residues. CDR1 and CDR2 (germline): SGHDN, FVKESK. Trimming at V came to 4 bases and at J to 6 bases, leaving 7 bases not matched to a gene. The CDR3 spells CASSRFGTGADTQYF. The CDR3, as DNA: TGTGCCAGCAGCCGGTTCGGGACAGGGGCGGATACGCAGTATTTT.

This chain uses TRBV19 with TRBJ1-4; 7 nucleotides align to TRBD1. V dropped 6 bases and J dropped 5; count of bases not matched to a gene: 9. CDR1 is LNHDA and CDR2 is SQIVND in the germline V gene (reference sequence). The CDR3 has 15 amino acids. Written as DNA, the CDR3 is TGTGCCAGTAGCCCTAACAGGGGATCGAATGAAAAACTGTTTTTT. This translates into CASSPNRGSNEKLFF.

The rearrangement uses TRBV7-3 and TRBJ2-1; D unclear. CDR1 and CDR2 (germline): SGHTA, FQGTGA. V lost 4 bases, J lost 9 bases, and 13 bases lay in between. CDR3 length: 13 residues. The CDR3 DNA reads as TGTGCCAGCAGCTACGCGGAGCTCACTGAGCAGTTCTTC. Amino acid sequence: CASSYAELTEQFF.

This chain joins TRBV5-1 and TRBJ2-5, with a tentative D call TRBD2 (6 bases). Trimming cost V 4 bases and J 5 bases, with 15 bases left between them. The germline gives CDR1 SGHRS, CDR2 YFSETQ. The CDR3 is made up of 14 amino acids. CDR3 loop: CASSGPGVVETQYF. DNA for the CDR3: TGCGCCAGCAGCGGCCCGGGGGTCGTGGAGACCCAGTACTTC.